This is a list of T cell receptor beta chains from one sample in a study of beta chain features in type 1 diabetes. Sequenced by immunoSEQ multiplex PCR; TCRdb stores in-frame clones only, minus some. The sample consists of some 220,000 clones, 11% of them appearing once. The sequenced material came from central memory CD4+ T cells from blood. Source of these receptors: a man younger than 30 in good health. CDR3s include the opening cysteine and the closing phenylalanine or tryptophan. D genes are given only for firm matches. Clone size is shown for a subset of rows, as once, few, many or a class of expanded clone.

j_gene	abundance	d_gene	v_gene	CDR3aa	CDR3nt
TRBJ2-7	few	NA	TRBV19	CASRTRDGPYEQYF	TGTGCCAGTAGGACCCGGGACGGTCCCTACGAGCAGTACTTC
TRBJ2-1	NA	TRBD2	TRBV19	CASSTQGLAGFFGYNEQFF	TGTGCCAGTAGCACCCAAGGACTAGCGGGATTCTTCGGGTACAATGAGCAGTTCTTC
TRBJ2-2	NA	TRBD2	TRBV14	CASSQGAAGGDTGELFF	TGTGCCAGCAGCCAAGGGGCAGCGGGAGGTGACACCGGGGAGCTGTTTTTT
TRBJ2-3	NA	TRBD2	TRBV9	CASSVDSSGFVDTQYF	TGTGCCAGCAGCGTAGATTCTAGCGGGTTTGTAGATACGCAGTATTTT
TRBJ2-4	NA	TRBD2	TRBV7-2	CASSSPSGGNIQYF	TGTGCCAGCAGTTCGCCTAGCGGGGGGAACATTCAGTACTTC
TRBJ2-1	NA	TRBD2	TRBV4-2	CASSQVSGSGNEQFF	TGTGCCAGCAGCCAAGTTAGCGGGAGTGGAAATGAGCAGTTCTTC
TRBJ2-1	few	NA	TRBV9	CASSEGPQPNEQFF	TGTGCCAGCAGCGAGGGCCCGCAGCCCAATGAGCAGTTCTTC
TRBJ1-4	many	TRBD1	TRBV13	CASSPRQGARNEKLFF	TGTGCCAGCAGCCCTCGACAGGGGGCTAGAAATGAAAAACTGTTTTTT
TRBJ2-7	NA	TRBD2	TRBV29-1	CSVGLAGGYEQYF	TGCAGCGTCGGACTAGCGGGAGGCTACGAGCAGTACTTC
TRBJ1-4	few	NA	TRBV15	CATSKEIANEKLFF	TGTGCCACCAGCAAGGAGATAGCTAATGAAAAACTGTTTTTT
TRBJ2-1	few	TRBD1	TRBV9	CATEGARGKFF	TGTGCCACCGAGGGGGCCCGAGGGAAGTTCTTC
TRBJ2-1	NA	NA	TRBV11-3	CASSLGGNYNEQFF	TGTGCCAGCAGCTTAGGTGGGAACTACAATGAGCAGTTCTTC
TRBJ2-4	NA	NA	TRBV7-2	CASSSQVGSGKNIQYF	TGTGCCAGCAGCTCACAGGTCGGGTCTGGCAAAAACATTCAGTACTTC
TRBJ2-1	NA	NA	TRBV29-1	CRVGQSTYNEQFF	TGCAGGGTAGGACAGTCCACCTACAATGAGCAGTTCTTC
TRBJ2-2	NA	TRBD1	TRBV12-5	CASGLVTGASTLYAVLFF	TGTGCTAGTGGTTTGGTGACAGGGGCGAGCACCTTGTATGCCGTGCTGTTTTTT
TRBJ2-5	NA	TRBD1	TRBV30	CAWSVQGVGETQYF	TGTGCCTGGAGTGTACAGGGGGTCGGGGAGACCCAGTACTTC
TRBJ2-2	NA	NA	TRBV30	CAWRPLSDAGELFF	TGTGCCTGGAGGCCACTTTCGGACGCCGGGGAGCTGTTTTTT
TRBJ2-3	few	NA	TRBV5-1	CATGNQGTDTQYF	TGCGCCACCGGCAACCAGGGGACAGATACGCAGTATTTT
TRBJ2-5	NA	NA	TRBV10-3	CAISAGAWGETQYF	TGTGCCATCAGTGCTGGGGCCTGGGGGGAGACCCAGTACTTC
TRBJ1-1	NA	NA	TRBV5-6	CASSHGATNTEAFF	TGTGCCAGCAGCCACGGGGCGACGAACACTGAAGCTTTCTTT
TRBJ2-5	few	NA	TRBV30	CAWSVHAIQETQYF	TGTGCCTGGAGTGTACACGCTATCCAAGAGACCCAGTACTTC
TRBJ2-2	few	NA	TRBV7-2	CASSPFHGELFF	TGTGCCAGCAGCCCCTTCCACGGGGAGCTGTTTTTT
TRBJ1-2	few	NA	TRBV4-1	CASSQAGVYYGYTF	TGCGCCAGCAGCCAAGCCGGGGTCTATTATGGCTACACCTTC
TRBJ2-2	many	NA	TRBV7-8	CASSLVQSNTGELFF	TGTGCCAGCAGCTTAGTCCAGAGTAACACCGGGGAGCTGTTTTTT
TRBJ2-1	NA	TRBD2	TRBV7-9	CASSLAASGTLNQFF	TGTGCCAGCAGCTTAGCGGCTAGCGGAACACTTAATCAGTTCTTC
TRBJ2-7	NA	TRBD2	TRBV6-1	CASSDASGIYEQYF	TGTGCCAGCAGTGATGCTAGCGGCATATACGAGCAGTACTTC
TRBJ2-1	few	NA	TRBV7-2	CASSLRRSRYNEQFF	TGTGCCAGCAGCTTACGGAGATCGCGTTACAATGAGCAGTTCTTC
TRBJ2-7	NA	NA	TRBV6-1	CASSFYEQYF	TGTGCCAGCAGTTTCTACGAGCAGTACTTC
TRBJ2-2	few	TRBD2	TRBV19	CASSMDPSGAPSRELFF	TGTGCCAGTAGTATGGACCCAAGCGGGGCACCGAGCCGGGAGCTGTTTTTT
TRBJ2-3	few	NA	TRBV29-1	CSVRSGIAQIDTQYF	TGCAGCGTGAGATCAGGAATAGCACAGATAGATACGCAGTATTTT
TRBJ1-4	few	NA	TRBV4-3	CASSQVPVRTNEKLFF	TGCGCCAGCAGCCAAGTACCGGTCCGAACTAATGAAAAACTGTTTTTT
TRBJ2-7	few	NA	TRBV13	CASSQRDGSYEQYF	TGTGCCAGCAGCCAGAGGGACGGCTCCTACGAGCAGTACTTC
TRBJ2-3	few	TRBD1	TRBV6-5	CASRDSLIGTQYF	TGTGCCAGCCGGGACAGCCTCATAGGAACGCAGTATTTT
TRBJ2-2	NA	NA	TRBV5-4	CASSLETGTGELFF	TGTGCCAGCAGCTTGGAGACGGGCACCGGGGAGCTGTTTTTT
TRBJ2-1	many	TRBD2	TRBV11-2	CASSLASGRLPTTYNEQFF	TGTGCCAGCAGCTTAGCTAGCGGGAGGCTACCTACCACCTACAATGAGCAGTTCTTC
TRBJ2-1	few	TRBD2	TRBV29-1	CSVRNPTSGANNEQFF	TGCAGCGTCCGAAACCCGACTAGCGGGGCTAACAATGAGCAGTTCTTC
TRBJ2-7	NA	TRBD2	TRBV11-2	CASSFASGNYEQYF	TGTGCCAGCAGCTTTGCGAGCGGGAACTACGAGCAGTACTTC
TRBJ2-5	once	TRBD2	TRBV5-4	CASSLGWGAGVGVETQYF	TGTGCCAGCAGCTTGGGGTGGGGAGCGGGAGTCGGGGTGGAGACCCAGTACTTC